This TCR beta chain came from a study of T cell changes during pregnancy in multiple sclerosis. This CDR3 spans 15 amino acids. V lost 3 bases and J 2 bases, leaving 11 bases between the germline ends. Germline CDR1 and CDR2: LNHNV and YYDKDF (reference sequence). Sequencing was performed with immunoSEQ multiplex PCR; in TCRdb, only in-frame clones are kept and a portion is missing. The sample has 100,000 or so clones; approximately 91% are singletons. This clonotype was sampled from a female donor with multiple sclerosis, enrolled in a pregnancy study. J is TRBJ1-3 and V is TRBV15, with D unresolved. The sequenced sample was peripheral blood, obtained in the second trimester of pregnancy. CDR3 in DNA: TGTGCCACCAGCAGGGAACCGGGGACTGGAAACACCATATATTTT. This codes for CATSREPGTGNTIYF. The variable domain in full, with the rest retrieved from reference TRBV15 and TRBJ1-3, is DAMVIQNPRYQVTQFGKPVTLSCSQTLNHNVMYWYQQKSSQAPKLLFHYYDKDFNNEADTPDNFQSRRPNTSFCFLDIRSPGLGDTAMYLCATSREPGTGNTIYFGEGSWLTVV.